One sample yielded the 21 T cell receptor beta chains listed below, sequenced in a study of identical twins. TCRdb re-called the 5' RACE reads through MiXCR, storing one row per CDR3 protein. The sample carries about 250,000 distinct CDR3 sequences, over 12% recorded once. The sequenced sample consisted of memory (CD45RO+) T cells sorted from blood. The receptors stem from a woman under 30 in good health.

This clonotype was picked up a small number of times. The chain joins TRBV3-1 to TRBJ2-7; D might be TRBD2 (7 bases). Germline V gene sequence: CDR1 LGHDT, CDR2 YNNKEL (reference sequence). V shed 5 bases and J shed 0 bases, with 17 bases lying between them. There are 16 residues in the CDR3. CDR3 nucleotides: TGTGCCAGCAGCTCTTACGGGGGGCGAAGCTCCTACGAGCAGTACTTC. As protein: CASSSYGGRSSYEQYF.

The chain links TRBV5-5 to TRBJ2-5; 8 positions match TRBD2. V lost 5 bases to trimming and J lost 1 base; unmatched junction nucleotides: 7. The germline CDR1 and CDR2 sequences are SGHKS and YYEKEE (reference sequence). CDR3 length equals 15 residues. This CDR3 is CASRTGGPSQETQYF. The CDR3 region has the DNA TGTGCCAGCAGAACGGGGGGGCCTAGCCAAGAGACCCAGTACTTC. The full variable domain, in which reference TRBV5-5 and TRBJ2-5 provide the parts outside the CDR3, is DAGVTQSPTHLIKTRGQQVTLRCSPISGHKSVSWYQQVLGQGPQFIFQYYEKEERGRGNFPDRFSARQFPNYSSELNVNALLLGDSALYLCASRTGGPSQETQYFGPGTRLLVL.

In this sample, this clonotype turned up a few times. The rearrangement links TRBV3-1 to TRBJ2-5; D unresolved. Trimming took off 2 bases at V and 5 bases at J, with 15 bases between the two ends. The CDR3 consists of 15 residues. The V gene's germline CDR1 is LGHDT and CDR2 YNNKEL (reference sequence). The CDR3: CASSQYINKRETQYF. The CDR3 DNA sequence: TGTGCCAGCAGCCAATACATCAATAAAAGGGAGACCCAGTACTTC.

This clonotype was detected ten times or more. The chain uses TRBV7-2 and TRBJ2-1; TRBD2 agrees at 7 bases. The CDR3 is made up of 14 amino acids. Germline V CDR1 and CDR2: SGHTA, FQGNSA. After removal of 3 bases from V and 10 bases from J, the junction contained 9 bases not matched to a gene. This chain's CDR3 is CASSLGLSGQEQFF. In DNA form, the CDR3 reads TGTGCCAGCAGCTTGGGACTATCTGGACAAGAGCAGTTCTTC. The whole variable domain, remainder taken from reference TRBV7-2 and TRBJ2-1, is GAGVSQSPSNKVTEKGKDVELRCDPISGHTALYWYRQSLGQGLEFLIYFQGNSAPDKSGLPSDRFSAERTGGSVSTLTIQRTQQEDSAVYLCASSLGLSGQEQFFGPGTRLTVL.

The chain recombines TRBV12-3 or TRBV12-4 with TRBJ2-7; D unclear. This CDR3 contains 13 residues. V was clipped by 5 bases and J by 2 bases, with 10 bases between them. The CDR3 DNA follows: TGTGCCAGCAGTCTTTCCGTCCCCTACGAGCAGTACTTC. This gives the protein CASSLSVPYEQYF.

The table lists this clonotype with a few counts. V is TRBV4-3 and J is TRBJ2-3; D is unclear. The CDR3 contains 15 residues. Germline V gene data show CDR1 as LGHNA and CDR2 as YSLEER. V was pared by 0 bases and J by 1 base, with 8 bases between. The chain's CDR3 is CASSQEGSGTDTQYF. The CDR3, as DNA: TGCGCCAGCAGCCAAGAGGGCTCCGGCACAGATACGCAGTATTTT.

This clonotype showed up just a few times. The V call is TRBV20-1, the J call TRBJ2-7; D is unresolved. The CDR3 is made up of 13 amino acids. Trimming took 4 bases from V and 3 from J, leaving 13 bases between them. Germline-derived CDR1 and CDR2 are DFQATT and SNEGSKA (reference sequence). In DNA form, the CDR3 reads TGCAGTGCTATGGGCCGAGAGATCTACGAGCAGTACTTC. This translates into CSAMGREIYEQYF.

This clonotype was found a few times. The rearrangement uses TRBV29-1 and TRBJ2-3; TRBD2 matches 7 bases. V dropped 5 bases and J dropped 0; count of bases not matched to a gene: 5. Germline loops: CDR1 SQVTM, CDR2 ANQGSEA. This CDR3 comprises 14 residues. CDR3 nucleotides: TGCAGCGTTCGGGAGGTTTCTAGCACAGATACGCAGTATTTT. Its translation: CSVREVSSTDTQYF.

This clonotype was seen a handful of times. J is TRBJ2-7 and V is TRBV7-2; 10 bases map to TRBD2. This CDR3 is 15 amino acids long. Germline CDR1 reads SGHTA; CDR2 reads FQGNSA. V shed 5 bases and J 4 bases; nucleotides not matched to a gene: 8. CDR3 region: CASSLTLAGQYEQYF. The CDR3 bases are TGTGCCAGCAGCCTGACACTAGCGGGACAATACGAGCAGTACTTC.

The rearrangement uses TRBV7-9 and TRBJ1-1; D ambiguous. This CDR3 has 13 amino acids. The ends were cut back, 0 bases at V and 5 bases at J, with 7 bases in the middle. In germline, CDR1 is SEHNR, CDR2 FQNEAQ (reference sequence). The CDR3 reads CASSLAGLTEAFF. For the CDR3, the DNA is TGTGCCAGCAGCTTAGCAGGGTTGACTGAAGCTTTCTTT. Filled out from reference TRBV7-9 and TRBJ1-1, the complete variable domain reads DTGVSQNPRHKITKRGQNVTFRCDPISEHNRLYWYRQTLGQGPEFLTYFQNEAQLEKSRLLSDRFSAERPKGSFSTLEIQRTEQGDSAMYLCASSLAGLTEAFFGQGTRLTVV.

This clonotype was seen ten or more times. The V gene is TRBV7-9, the J gene TRBJ2-3; TRBD2 might be the D (5 bases). The CDR3 has 14 amino acids. Germline V gives CDR1 SEHNR, CDR2 FQNEAQ (reference sequence). Trimming left V 5 bases short and J 8 bases short, with 17 bases between. This CDR3 is CASSPDWLEGTQYF. CDR3 in DNA: TGTGCCAGCAGCCCGGACTGGCTCGAGGGTACGCAGTATTTT.

The chain uses TRBV5-1 and TRBJ1-2; D unresolved. Germline CDR1 is SGHRS and CDR2 is YFSETQ. The V end lost 1 base, the J end lost 8 bases, and 18 bases lay between the germline ends. This CDR3 comprises 15 residues. The CDR3 protein is CASSLIPNHPGGYTF. In DNA, the CDR3 is TGCGCCAGCAGCTTGATTCCAAACCACCCAGGAGGCTACACCTTC. Based on the CDR3 plus reference TRBV5-1 and TRBJ1-2, the full variable domain is KAGVTQTPRYLIKTRGQQVTLSCSPISGHRSVSWYQQTPGQGLQFLFEYFSETQRNKGNFPGRFSGRQFSNSRSEMNVSTLELGDSALYLCASSLIPNHPGGYTFGSGTRLTVV.

The rearrangement links TRBV5-1 to TRBJ2-1; the D gene is possibly TRBD1 (5 bases). There are 13 residues in the CDR3. V dropped 8 bases and J dropped 6 bases, with 15 bases sitting between them. Germline CDR1 and CDR2: SGHRS and YFSETQ. The CDR3 protein is CASSTVSSNEQFF. CDR3 DNA: TGCGCCAGTTCGACAGTAAGTAGCAATGAGCAGTTCTTC.

This clonotype was seen a handful of times. CDR3 bases: TGCAGTGCCTTGCGGGGAGTGGCGTATGAGCAGTTCTTC. It translates to CSALRGVAYEQFF. This chain links TRBV20-1 with TRBJ2-1, with D possibly being TRBD2 (6 bases). V shed 6 bases and J shed 8 bases, with 17 bases lying between them. Germline CDR1 is DFQATT and CDR2 is SNEGSKA (reference sequence). The CDR3 has 13 amino acids.

This chain joins TRBV12-3 or TRBV12-4 and TRBJ1-2; D not resolved. CDR3 length: 11 amino acids. V shed 3 bases and J shed 5 bases, with 4 bases lying between them. CDR3 region: CASSLTYGYTF. The CDR3 bases are TGTGCCAGCAGTTTGACATATGGCTACACCTTC.

This chain joins TRBV28 and TRBJ2-7; TRBD1 aligns across 7 bases. CDR1 and CDR2 from the germline V gene are MDHEN and SYDVKM. CDR3 size: 12 residues. Trimming removed 6 bases from V and 5 bases from J; junction bases left unmatched: 4. CDR3 sequence (DNA): TGTGCCAGCAGGAGGGGGCGGCACGAGCAGTACTTC. It translates to CASRRGRHEQYF.

The gene calls are TRBV5-1 and TRBJ2-3, with 8 bases identical to TRBD2. Trimming took 3 bases from V and 4 from J; bases not matched to a gene: 4. This CDR3 is 14 amino acids long. From germline, CDR1 is SGHRS and CDR2 YFSETQ. In DNA form, the CDR3 reads TGCGCCAGCAGCTCCGGACTAGCAGCAGATACGCAGTATTTT. This gives the protein CASSSGLAADTQYF. Variable domain in full (rest from reference TRBV5-1 and TRBJ2-3): KAGVTQTPRYLIKTRGQQVTLSCSPISGHRSVSWYQQTPGQGLQFLFEYFSETQRNKGNFPGRFSGRQFSNSRSEMNVSTLELGDSALYLCASSSGLAADTQYFGPGTRLTVL.

This clonotype was recorded a few times. The chain has TRBV20-1 and TRBJ1-6; 7 bases line up with TRBD1. Per germline, CDR1 DFQATT and CDR2 SNEGSKA (reference sequence). Unmatched junction bases numbered 6, after V lost 1 base and J lost 6 bases. CDR3 length equals 15 residues. The CDR3 sequence: CSARARDSSNSPLHF. The CDR3 nucleotides are TGCAGTGCTAGAGCTCGGGACAGTTCTAATTCACCCCTCCACTTT.

This clonotype came up many times. This chain links TRBV5-4 with TRBJ2-3; TRBD2 matches 10 bases. V shed 4 bases and J 0 bases; nucleotides not matched to a gene: 5. The CDR3 consists of 16 residues. Germline-derived CDR1 and CDR2 are SGHNT and YYREEE (reference sequence). The CDR3 region has the DNA TGTGCCAGCAGCGAAGGACTAGCGGCGAGCACAGATACGCAGTATTTT. Its protein product is CASSEGLAASTDTQYF.

This clonotype was counted ten times or more. The rearrangement uses TRBV29-1 and TRBJ1-5; a weak D match, TRBD1 (6 bases). V dropped 6 bases and J dropped 0 bases, with 9 bases sitting between them. CDR3 length: 13 residues. Per germline, CDR1 SQVTM and CDR2 ANQGSEA. CDR3 nucleotide sequence: TGCAGCGTGACAGGTAATAGCAATCAGCCCCAGCATTTT. As protein: CSVTGNSNQPQHF.

The sample holds a few counts of this clonotype. The V call is TRBV3-1, the J call TRBJ2-3, with 7 bases lining up with TRBD2. Germline V CDR1 and CDR2: LGHDT, YNNKEL (reference sequence). This CDR3 is built from 15 residues. J lost 1 base, V lost 0 bases, and 1 base had no gene match. CDR3: CASSQDTSGTDTQYF. The CDR3 DNA sequence: TGTGCCAGCAGCCAAGATACTAGCGGCACAGATACGCAGTATTTT.